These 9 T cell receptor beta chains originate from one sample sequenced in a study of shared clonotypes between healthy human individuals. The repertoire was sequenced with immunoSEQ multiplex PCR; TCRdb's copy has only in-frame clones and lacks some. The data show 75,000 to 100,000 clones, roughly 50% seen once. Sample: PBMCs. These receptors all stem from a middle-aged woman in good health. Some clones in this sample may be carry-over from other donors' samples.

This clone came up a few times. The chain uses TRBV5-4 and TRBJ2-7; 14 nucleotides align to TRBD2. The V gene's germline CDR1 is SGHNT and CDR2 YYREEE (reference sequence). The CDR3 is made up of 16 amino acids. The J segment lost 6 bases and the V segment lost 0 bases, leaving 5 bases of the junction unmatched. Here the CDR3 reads CASSLGGLAGEGEQYF. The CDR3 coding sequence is TGTGCCAGCAGCTTGGGGGGACTAGCGGGAGAGGGCGAGCAGTACTTC.

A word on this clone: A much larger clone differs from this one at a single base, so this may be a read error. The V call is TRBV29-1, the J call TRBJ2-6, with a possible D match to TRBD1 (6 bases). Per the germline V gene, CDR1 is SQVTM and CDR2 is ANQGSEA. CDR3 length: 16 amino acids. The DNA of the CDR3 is TGCAGCGTCGCTAGGGACACCGACTCTGGGGTCAACGTCCTGACTTTC. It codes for CSVARDTDSGVNVLTF.

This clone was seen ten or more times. CDR3 coding DNA: TGCGCCAGCAGCTTGGGGGGACAGGGCTTCACTGAAGCTTTCTTT. Encoded protein: CASSLGGQGFTEAFF. The rearrangement links TRBV5-1 to TRBJ1-1, with 9 bases identical to TRBD1. Trimming cost V 0 bases and J 4 bases; bases outside gene matches: 4. The CDR3 covers 15 residues. Germline V gene lookup returns CDR1 SGHRS and CDR2 YFSETQ. The full variable domain, in which reference TRBV5-1 and TRBJ1-1 provide the parts outside the CDR3, is KAGVTQTPRYLIKTRGQQVTLSCSPISGHRSVSWYQQTPGQGLQFLFEYFSETQRNKGNFPGRFSGRQFSNSRSEMNVSTLELGDSALYLCASSLGGQGFTEAFFGQGTRLTVV.

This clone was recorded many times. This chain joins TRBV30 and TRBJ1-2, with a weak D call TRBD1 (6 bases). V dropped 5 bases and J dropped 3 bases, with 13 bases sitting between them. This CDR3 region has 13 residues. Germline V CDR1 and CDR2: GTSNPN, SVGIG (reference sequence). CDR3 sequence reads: CAWHTGRDYGYTF. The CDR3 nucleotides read TGTGCCTGGCATACAGGGAGGGACTATGGCTACACCTTC.

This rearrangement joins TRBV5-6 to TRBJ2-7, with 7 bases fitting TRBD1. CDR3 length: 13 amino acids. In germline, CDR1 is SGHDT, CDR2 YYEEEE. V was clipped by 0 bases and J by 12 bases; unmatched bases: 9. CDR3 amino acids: CASSLEQGIVWYF. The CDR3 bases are TGTGCCAGCAGCTTGGAACAGGGGATTGTGTGGTACTTC.

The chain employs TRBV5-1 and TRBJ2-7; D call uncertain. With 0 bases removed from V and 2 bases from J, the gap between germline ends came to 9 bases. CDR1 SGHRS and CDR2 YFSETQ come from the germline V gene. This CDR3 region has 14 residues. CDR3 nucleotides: TGCGCCAGCAGCTTGGCCAGCCCCCCCTACGAGCAGTACTTC. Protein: CASSLASPPYEQYF.

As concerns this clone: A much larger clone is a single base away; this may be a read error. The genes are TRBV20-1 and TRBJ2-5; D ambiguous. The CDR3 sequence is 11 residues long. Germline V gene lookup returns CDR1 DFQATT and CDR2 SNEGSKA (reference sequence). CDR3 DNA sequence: TGCAGTGCTAGCGGAGAAGAGGCCCAGTACTTC. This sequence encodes CSASGEEAQYF.

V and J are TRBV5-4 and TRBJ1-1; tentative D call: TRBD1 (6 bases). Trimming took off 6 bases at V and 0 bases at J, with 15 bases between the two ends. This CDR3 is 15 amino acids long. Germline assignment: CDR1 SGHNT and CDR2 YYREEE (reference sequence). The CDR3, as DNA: TGTGCCAGCACCAAAGGGGGGTACATGAACACTGAAGCTTTCTTT. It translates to CASTKGGYMNTEAFF. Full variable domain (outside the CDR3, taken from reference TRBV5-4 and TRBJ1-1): ETGVTQSPTHLIKTRGQQVTLRCSSQSGHNTVSWYQQALGQGPQFIFQYYREEENGRGNFPPRFSGLQFPNYSSELNVNALELDDSALYLCASTKGGYMNTEAFFGQGTRLTVV.

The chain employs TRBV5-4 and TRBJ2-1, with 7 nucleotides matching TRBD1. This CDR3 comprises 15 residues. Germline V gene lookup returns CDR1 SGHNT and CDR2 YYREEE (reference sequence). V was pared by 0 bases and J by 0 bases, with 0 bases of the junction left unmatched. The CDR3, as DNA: TGTGCCAGCAGCTTGGACAGGGGCTCCTACAATGAGCAGTTCTTC. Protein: CASSLDRGSYNEQFF.